This passage covers 23 T cell receptor beta chains from one sample sequenced in a study of T cell clonality in common variable immunodeficiency. Sequencing used immunoSEQ multiplex PCR; TCRdb keeps in-frame clones, though not all of them. Observed in the sample are 60,000 to 75,000 clones, none of them singletons. Sequencing was carried out using peripheral blood mononuclear cells. Every receptor here comes from a person aged 18 to 75 in good health.

The sample holds many counts of this clone. The sequenced CDR3 bases are TGCAGTGCTTGGCTTGAACCCTACGAG. Encoded protein: CSAWLEPYE. The CDR3, in full, reads CSAWLEPYEQYF. The J gene is TRBJ2-7, the V gene TRBV20-1; no firm D call. The read finishes 3 residues shy of the CDR3 end, and the germline J gene is used to complete it. V lost 5 bases and J lost 2, with 10 bases in between. Germline V gene lookup returns CDR1 DFQATT and CDR2 SNEGSKA (reference sequence). The CDR3 spans 12 residues.

This clone has a count of ten or more. The read terminates 3 residues before the CDR3 end, so the remaining end is supplied by the germline J gene. The chain recombines TRBV30 with TRBJ1-4, with D perhaps TRBD1 (5 bases). Looked up from germline, CDR1 is GTSNPN and CDR2 is SVGIG (reference sequence). V lost 0 bases and J 6 bases, leaving 14 bases between the germline ends. The CDR3 runs to 15 residues. The CDR3 bases that were read are TGTGCCTGGAGTGTACAGGCAGGTGGGGATGAAAAA. Amino acid sequence: CAWSVQAGGDEK. In full, the CDR3 reads CAWSVQAGGDEKLFF.

This clone was counted at least ten times. The read comes to an end 3 residues before the CDR3 does, leaving the germline J gene to fill in the end. The gene calls are TRBV10-3 and TRBJ2-1; 8 bases align to TRBD2. V was clipped by 6 bases and J by 2 bases; unmatched bases: 3. Germline V gene sequence: CDR1 ENHRY, CDR2 SYGVKD. The CDR3 has 14 amino acids. The part of the CDR3 DNA that was read is TGTGCCATCAGAACTAGCGGTCCCTACAATGAG. Its translation is CAIRTSGPYNE. The entire CDR3 protein is CAIRTSGPYNEQFF.

This clone appeared many times. CDR3 amino acids: CSAIGQSPSPLHF. The DNA read from the CDR3 is TGCAGTGCTATAGGACAGTCGCCTTCACCC. The V gene is TRBV20-1, the J gene TRBJ1-6, with a weak D call TRBD1 (6 bases). Sequencing ends 3 residues short of the CDR3 end; the germline J gene provides the rest. Per germline, CDR1 DFQATT and CDR2 SNEGSKA (reference sequence). The CDR3 runs 13 residues. Between the trimmed V and J ends, which lost 4 bases and 9 bases, there was a span of 13 bases.

The table lists this clone with many counts. The sequenced fragment ends 3 residues before the CDR3 boundary, so the rest is inferred from the germline J gene. This rearrangement joins TRBV7-8 to TRBJ2-5; 7 nucleotides agree with TRBD2. J gave up 7 bases and V 0 bases, and 11 bases lay outside the gene matches. There are 16 residues in the CDR3. CDR1 and CDR2 from the germline V gene are SGHVS and FQNEAQ. The covered CDR3 bases are TGTGCCAGCAGCTTAGCGCTAGGGACTACTCGCGGGACC. Its translation: CASSLALGTTRGT. The complete CDR3 sequence is CASSLALGTTRGTQYF.

This clone has at least ten counts. Read coverage stops 3 residues before the CDR3 terminus; the germline J gene supplies the remainder. The chain carries TRBV28 and TRBJ1-1, with 7 bases that match TRBD1. Germline loops: CDR1 MDHEN, CDR2 SYDVKM. The CDR3 is made up of 16 amino acids. V lost 5 bases to trimming and J lost 5 bases; unmatched junction nucleotides: 14. CDR3 in amino acids: CASSPPRWKGQTEAFF. CDR3 bases read: TGTGCCAGCAGTCCCCCGCGATGGAAGGGACAGACTGAA.

This clone was counted many times. The observed sequence ends 3 residues before the CDR3 terminus, with the missing tail filled in from the germline J gene. The rearrangement links TRBV19 to TRBJ2-3, with 13 bases lining up with TRBD2. Germline V gives CDR1 LNHDA, CDR2 SQIVND (reference sequence). The V and J ends lost 3 bases and 4 bases, in that order; junction bases with no gene match: 4. The CDR3 spans 16 residues. The CDR3 DNA, read in part, is TGTGCCAGTAGTATGAGACTAGCGGGAGGTCCAGATACG. It codes for CASSMRLAGGPDT. The complete CDR3 protein is CASSMRLAGGPDTQYF.

This clone was counted at least ten times. The read gets to within 3 residues of the CDR3 end, and the germline J gene fills in the rest. The chain couples TRBV11-2 to TRBJ2-5; D perhaps matches TRBD2 (7 bases). The CDR3 is made up of 14 amino acids. The germline gives CDR1 SGHAT, CDR2 FQNNGV. Trimming took off 4 bases at V and 5 bases at J, with 14 bases between the two ends. The part of the CDR3 DNA that was read is TGTGCCAGCAGCTCCACAGGGAGGGCTGAGACC. Amino acid sequence: CASSSTGRAET. The whole CDR3 sequence is CASSSTGRAETQYF.

This clone has at least ten counts. Partial CDR3 DNA: TGTGCCTGTAAGAGGCTGAACACTGAA. Protein product: CACKRLNTE. The entire CDR3 protein is CACKRLNTEAFF. The chain uses TRBV30 and TRBJ1-1; D gene uncertain. The read terminates 3 residues before the CDR3 end, so the remaining end is supplied by the germline J gene. The CDR3 totals 12 residues. V was clipped by 6 bases and J by 0 bases, with 8 bases between them. Germline CDR1 reads GTSNPN; CDR2 reads SVGIG (reference sequence).

The sample holds many counts of this clone. The read ends 3 residues before the CDR3 terminus; that terminus is restored from the germline J gene. The genes are TRBV10-3 and TRBJ2-7, with TRBD1 matching over 8 bases. The CDR3 contains 13 residues. Germline assignment: CDR1 ENHRY and CDR2 SYGVKD. V lost 4 bases and J lost 3; bases outside the gene matches: 2. The CDR3 protein is CAISGDRYYEQYF. The covered CDR3 bases are TGTGCCATCAGTGGGGACAGGTACTACGAG.

This clone was detected ten times or more. Read sequence stops 3 residues before the CDR3 end, and the germline J gene provides the missing end. J is TRBJ2-7 and V is TRBV28; TRBD2 agrees at 9 bases. CDR3 length equals 15 residues. The V segment lost 3 bases and the J segment 5 bases; nucleotides outside the gene matches: 8. The germline V gene encodes CDR1 MDHEN and CDR2 SYDVKM. CDR3: CASSFVAGAVNEQYF. The DNA read from the CDR3 is TGTGCCAGCAGTTTCGTAGCGGGAGCGGTCAACGAG.

At least ten counts were recorded for this clone. The read ends 3 residues early relative to the CDR3; the germline J gene fills the gap. V gene TRBV10-3 combines with J gene TRBJ1-2; TRBD1 agrees at 8 bases. The CDR3 is made up of 15 amino acids. The V and J ends lost 0 bases and 2 bases, in that order; junction bases with no gene match: 2. The V gene's germline CDR1 is ENHRY and CDR2 SYGVKD. The part of the CDR3 DNA that was read is TGTGCCATCAGTGAGTCGCGGACAGGGAACTATGGC. It specifies CAISESRTGNYG. The complete CDR3 reads CAISESRTGNYGYTF.

This clone showed up many times. Sequencing ends 3 residues short of the CDR3 end; the germline J gene provides the rest. This sequence joins TRBV18 and TRBJ2-1; D ambiguous. This CDR3 is built from 15 residues. The V end lost 0 bases, the J end lost 8 bases, and 14 bases lay between the germline ends. In germline, CDR1 is KGHSH, CDR2 LQKENI. The CDR3 bases that were read are TGTGCCAGCTCACCACCGGGCATGGCCGGCCATGAG. It is translated as CASSPPGMAGHE. The full CDR3 protein is CASSPPGMAGHEQFF.

This clone was detected a few times. The sequence runs out 3 residues before the end of the CDR3; the remainder is reconstructed from the germline J gene. The V and J genes are TRBV7-6 and TRBJ2-5; possible D gene TRBD1, 5 bases. Deletions cut 5 bases from V and 1 base from J, with 11 bases between. The CDR3 length is 14 residues. The germline V gene encodes CDR1 SGHVS and CDR2 FNYEAQ. CDR3 in amino acids: CASSQSTVQETQYF. CDR3 DNA, as far as it was read: TGTGCCAGCAGCCAATCGACAGTCCAAGAGACC.

This clone was seen at least ten times. From the germline J gene comes the end of the CDR3, since the read stops 3 residues before it. The V gene is TRBV30, the J gene TRBJ2-5; 11 nucleotides match TRBD2. CDR1 and CDR2 from the germline V gene are GTSNPN and SVGIG (reference sequence). J was trimmed by 7 bases and V by 1 base; bases with no gene match: 8. The CDR3 contains 15 residues. CDR3 loop: CAWSGTSGYHGTQYF. The CDR3 DNA, read in part, is TGTGCCTGGAGTGGGACTAGCGGGTATCATGGGACC.

This clone was counted between two and nine times. The CDR3 extends 3 residues past the end of the read, so its final part is completed from the germline J gene. The chain employs TRBV2 and TRBJ2-6, with 7 bases that match TRBD2. The CDR3 is made up of 18 amino acids. The ends lost 7 bases at V and 0 bases at J; junction bases unmatched: 12. Germline-derived CDR1 and CDR2 are SNHLY and FYNNEI. The covered CDR3 bases are TGTGCCAGCACCCACGGGCGGGGGTACTACTCTGGGGCCAACGTC. This sequence encodes CASTHGRGYYSGANV. The CDR3 in its entirety is CASTHGRGYYSGANVLTF.

This clone appeared a few times. A far bigger clonotype differs at one base, so this is likely a read error. Read sequence stops 3 residues before the CDR3 end, and the germline J gene provides the missing end. This CDR3 is also generated by other DNA sequences in the sample. The chain joins TRBV19 to TRBJ2-1, with D perhaps matching TRBD2 (5 bases). Trimming took off 6 bases at V and 8 bases at J, with 14 bases between the two ends. The CDR3 has 13 residues. Germline CDR1 LNHDA, CDR2 SQIVND (reference sequence). The CDR3 DNA, read in part, is TGTGCCAGTAGAGACTACCTTCTGGATGAG. Its translation is CASRDYLLDE. The full CDR3 is CASRDYLLDEQFF.

This clone has ten or more counts. The read ends 3 residues shy of where the CDR3 ends; the end is completed using the germline J gene. V usage is TRBV29-1 and J usage is TRBJ2-1; no clear D. Germline V gene data show CDR1 as SQVTM and CDR2 as ANQGSEA. Between the trimmed V and J ends, which lost 3 bases and 5 bases, there was a span of 14 bases. This CDR3 has 14 residues. The CDR3 reads CSVELTGRHNEQFF. The DNA read from the CDR3 is TGCAGCGTTGAGTTAACGGGTAGGCACAATGAG.

This clone showed up many times. Read data end 3 residues before the CDR3 end; the end is taken from the germline J gene. The chain joins TRBV30 to TRBJ2-1; TRBD2 matches 8 bases. The CDR3 is made up of 15 amino acids. The V and J ends lost 0 bases and 7 bases, in that order; junction bases with no gene match: 8. CDR1 and CDR2 from the germline V gene are GTSNPN and SVGIG (reference sequence). The CDR3 reads CAWSVRGGLGNEQFF. The sequenced CDR3 bases are TGTGCCTGGAGTGTACGGGGGGGACTAGGGAATGAG.

The table lists this clone with a few counts. Sequencing ends 3 residues short of the CDR3 end; the germline J gene provides the rest. The V and J genes are TRBV6-2 or TRBV6-3 and TRBJ2-1, with 7 bases aligning to TRBD2. Germline lookup yields CDR1 MNHEY and CDR2 SVGEGT. This CDR3 is built from 15 residues. With V trimmed by 5 bases and J by 8 bases, 12 bases remained unmatched. The CDR3 loop reads CASSGVGGGLDEQFF. The part of the CDR3 DNA that was read is TGTGCCAGCAGTGGGGTGGGGGGAGGGCTTGATGAG.

This clone was seen repeatedly, ten times or more. The read comes to an end 3 residues before the CDR3 does, leaving the germline J gene to fill in the end. The V and J genes are TRBV4-1 and TRBJ1-5; D is uncertain. CDR1 is MGHRA and CDR2 is YSYEKL in the germline V gene. The CDR3 spans 17 residues. V was shortened by 0 bases and J by 1 base, with 13 bases between the two germline ends. CDR3 region: CASSQEPPGVSNQPQHF. The CDR3 DNA, read in part, is TGCGCCAGCAGCCAAGAACCTCCCGGTGTAAGCAATCAGCCC.

This clone was counted many times. The DNA ends 3 residues before the CDR3 does, and the rest of the CDR3 is filled in from the germline J gene. The chain employs TRBV19 and TRBJ2-3; 10 bases fit TRBD2. Germline CDR1 is LNHDA and CDR2 is SQIVND (reference sequence). The junction had 6 bases not matched to a gene; V was cut back by 5 bases and J by 1 base. The CDR3 contains 16 residues. The chain's CDR3 is CASSVRGLAGTDTQYF. CDR3 DNA, as far as it was read: TGTGCCAGTAGTGTTAGAGGACTAGCGGGCACAGATACG. The full variable domain, completed using reference TRBV19 and TRBJ2-3, is DGGITQSPKYLFRKEGQNVTLSCEQNLNHDAMYWYRQDPGQGLRLIYYSQIVNDFQKGDIAEGYSVSREKKESFPLTVTSAQKNPTAFYLCASSVRGLAGTDTQYFGPGTRLTVL.

This clone has ten or more counts. The CDR3 goes on 3 residues after the read ends, and that part is filled in from the germline J gene. The chain is built from TRBV5-1 and TRBJ2-7, with 9 bases that match TRBD2. Germline V gives CDR1 SGHRS, CDR2 YFSETQ. This CDR3 has 18 amino acids. V shed 2 bases, J shed 1 base, and the junction held 13 bases outside the gene matches. CDR3 DNA (partial): TGCGCCAGCAGCTTAGGTGTTAGCGGGAGAGGAAAGTCCTACGAG. Translated, it gives CASSLGVSGRGKSYE. The whole CDR3 protein is CASSLGVSGRGKSYEQYF.